Reported below is one TCR beta chain. Its antigen is still unknown. The record originates from a study of shared clonotypes between healthy human individuals. About the study: Three CD4 naive, three CD4 memory, two CD8 naive and one CD8 memory plate were used per donor.

Partitioning of CD4+ cells yielded a CD45RA+ naive subset and a CD45RA-negative memory subset. Some clones are missing from TCRdb's copy, which holds only in-frame ones; the method was immunoSEQ multiplex PCR. The data hold about 700,000 clones, with roughly 70% observed a single time. Notes on the study in general: Compared with memory subsets, naive subsets generally had larger estimated richness. Sampling was confined to blood; repertoires within tissues likely differ.

Sequenced input: memory CD4+ T cells sorted from blood. Noted subset: CD45RA-negative fraction. The sequence was obtained from a woman aged 25 to 45 in good health.

CDR3: CASSHAGQSYEQYF. The CDR3 DNA reads as TGTGCCAGTAGCCATGCGGGGCAGTCCTACGAGCAGTACTTC. V and J are TRBV19 and TRBJ2-7, with D tentatively TRBD2 (6 bases). The CDR3 extends over 14 amino acids. V was shortened by 6 bases and J by 1 base, with 13 bases between the two germline ends. Germline CDR1 is LNHDA and CDR2 is SQIVND (reference sequence). Full variable domain (remainder filled in from reference TRBV19 and TRBJ2-7): DGGITQSPKYLFRKEGQNVTLSCEQNLNHDAMYWYRQDPGQGLRLIYYSQIVNDFQKGDIAEGYSVSREKKESFPLTVTSAQKNPTAFYLCASSHAGQSYEQYFGPGTRLTVT.